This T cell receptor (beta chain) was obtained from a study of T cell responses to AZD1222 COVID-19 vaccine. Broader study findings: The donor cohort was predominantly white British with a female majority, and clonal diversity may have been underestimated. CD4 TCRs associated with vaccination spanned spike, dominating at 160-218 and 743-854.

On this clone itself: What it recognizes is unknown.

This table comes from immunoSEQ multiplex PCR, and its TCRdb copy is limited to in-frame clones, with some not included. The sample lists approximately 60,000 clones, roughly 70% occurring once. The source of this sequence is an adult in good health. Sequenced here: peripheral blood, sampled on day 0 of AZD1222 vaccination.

The chain's CDR3 is CASSESIGGRSSYNEQFF. As DNA, the CDR3 is TGTGCCAGCAGTGAAAGCATAGGGGGTAGGAGCTCCTACAATGAGCAGTTCTTC. The chain links TRBV2 to TRBJ2-1; tentatively, D is TRBD1 (6 bases). Germline V gene data show CDR1 as SNHLY and CDR2 as FYNNEI. V was clipped by 2 bases and J by 0 bases, with 17 bases between them. CDR3 size: 18 residues.